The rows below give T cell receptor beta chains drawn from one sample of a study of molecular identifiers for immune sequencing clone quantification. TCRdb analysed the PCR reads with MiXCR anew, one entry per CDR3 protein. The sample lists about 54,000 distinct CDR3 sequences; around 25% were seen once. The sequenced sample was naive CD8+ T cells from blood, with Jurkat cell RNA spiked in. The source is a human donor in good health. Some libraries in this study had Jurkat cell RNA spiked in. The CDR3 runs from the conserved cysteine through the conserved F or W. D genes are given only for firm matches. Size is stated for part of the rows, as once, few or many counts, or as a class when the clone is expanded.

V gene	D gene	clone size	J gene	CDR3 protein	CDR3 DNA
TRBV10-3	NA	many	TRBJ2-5	CAISVADSQETQYF	TGTGCCATCAGTGTTGCGGACAGCCAAGAGACCCAGTACTTC
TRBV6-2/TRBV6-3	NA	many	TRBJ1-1	CASSPILVYSNTEAFF	TGTGCCAGCAGTCCCATTTTGGTGTATTCGAACACTGAAGCTTTCTTT
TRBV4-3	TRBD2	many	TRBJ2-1	CASSQTSGTYNEQFF	TGCGCCAGCAGCCAAACTAGCGGTACCTACAATGAGCAGTTCTTC
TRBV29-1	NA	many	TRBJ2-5	CSVEDLTVQETQYF	TGCAGCGTTGAAGATCTTACAGTCCAAGAGACCCAGTACTTC
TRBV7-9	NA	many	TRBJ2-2	CASRKRQDSTGELFF	TGTGCCAGCAGGAAACGACAGGACTCCACCGGGGAGCTGTTTTTT
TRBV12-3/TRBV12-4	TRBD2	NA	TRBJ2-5	CASGFGSGGQFQVRCF	TGTGCCAGCGGTTTCGGTAGCGGGGGCCAATTTCAGGTCCGGTGCTTC
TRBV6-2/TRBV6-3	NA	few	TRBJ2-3	CASRKQGYRDTQYF	TGTGCCAGCAGAAAACAGGGATATAGAGATACGCAGTATTTT
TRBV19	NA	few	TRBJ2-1	CASSIARRGNEQFF	TGTGCCAGTAGTATAGCAAGGAGGGGCAATGAGCAGTTCTTC
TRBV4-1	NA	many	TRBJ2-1	CASSRYTSISPYNEQFF	TGCGCCAGCAGCCGCTACACTAGCATTAGTCCCTACAATGAGCAGTTCTTC
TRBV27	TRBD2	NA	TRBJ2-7	CASSTLAVSSYEQYF	TGTGCCAGCAGCACCCTAGCGGTGAGCTCCTACGAGCAGTACTTC
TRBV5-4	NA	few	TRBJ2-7	CASSLRSGPDEQYF	TGTGCCAGCAGCTTGCGGTCGGGCCCCGACGAGCAGTACTTC
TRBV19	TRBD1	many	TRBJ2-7	CASSIPGQGFEQYF	TGTGCCAGTAGTATCCCGGGACAGGGGTTCGAGCAGTACTTC
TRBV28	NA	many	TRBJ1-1	CASSWGTEAFF	TGTGCCAGCAGTTGGGGTACTGAAGCTTTCTTT
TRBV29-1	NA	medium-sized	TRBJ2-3	CSVEDFTDTQYF	TGCAGCGTTGAAGACTTTACAGATACGCAGTATTTT
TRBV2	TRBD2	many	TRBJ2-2	CASSEAASGGARELFF	TGTGCCAGCAGTGAAGCGGCGAGCGGGGGGGCCCGGGAGCTGTTTTTT
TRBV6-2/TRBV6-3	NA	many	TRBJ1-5	CASSPTGTLGNQPQHF	TGTGCCAGCAGCCCCACCGGGACACTTGGCAATCAGCCCCAGCATTTT
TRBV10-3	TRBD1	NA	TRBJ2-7	CAISDPSRDRGPYEQYF	TGTGCCATCAGTGATCCTTCAAGGGACAGGGGGCCCTACGAGCAGTACTTC
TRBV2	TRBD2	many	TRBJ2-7	CASSELLAGYSYEQYF	TGTGCCAGCAGTGAACTCCTAGCGGGGTACTCCTACGAGCAGTACTTC
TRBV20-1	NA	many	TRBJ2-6	CSATGIGTGANVLTF	TGCAGTGCCACAGGGATTGGTACTGGGGCCAACGTCCTGACTTTC
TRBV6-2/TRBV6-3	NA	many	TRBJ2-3	CASRWSDHTDTQYF	TGTGCCAGCAGGTGGTCCGACCACACAGATACGCAGTATTTT
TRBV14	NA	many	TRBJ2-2	CASSQDLWRGRTGELFF	TGTGCCAGCAGCCAAGATCTCTGGAGGGGACGGACCGGGGAGCTGTTTTTT
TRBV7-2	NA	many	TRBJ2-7	CASSLGGRGEQYF	TGTGCCAGCAGCTTAGGCGGTCGGGGGGAGCAGTACTTC
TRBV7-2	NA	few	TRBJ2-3	CASSLVWVGSDTRYF	TGTGCCAGCAGCTTAGTTTGGGTTGGGTCAGATACGCGGTATTTT
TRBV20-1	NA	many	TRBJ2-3	CSARGDLQSDTQYF	TGCAGTGCTAGGGGGGACCTACAGTCAGATACGCAGTATTTT
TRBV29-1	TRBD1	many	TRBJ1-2	CSAPTGGFYGYTF	TGCAGCGCCCCGACAGGGGGCTTTTATGGCTACACCTTC
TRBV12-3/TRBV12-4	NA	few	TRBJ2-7	CASTPFIYASSYEQYF	TGTGCCAGCACTCCCTTTATTTACGCCAGCTCCTACGAGCAGTACTTC
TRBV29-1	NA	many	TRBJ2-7	CSVLGDAAYEQYF	TGCAGCGTTTTGGGTGACGCAGCCTACGAGCAGTACTTC
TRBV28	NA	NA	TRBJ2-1	CASSEVGYNKQFF	TGTGCCAGCAGCGAAGTGGGTTACAATAAGCAATTCTTC
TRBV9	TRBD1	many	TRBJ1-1	CASSQGGGTEAFF	TGTGCCAGCAGCCAGGGGGGAGGCACTGAAGCTTTCTTT
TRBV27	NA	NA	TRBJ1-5	CASSRGAGNQPQHF	TGTGCCAGCAGTAGGGGGGCCGGGAATCAGCCCCAGCATTTT
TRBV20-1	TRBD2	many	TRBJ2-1	CSVLAERAYNEQFF	TGCAGTGTTCTAGCGGAGAGGGCCTACAATGAGCAGTTCTTC
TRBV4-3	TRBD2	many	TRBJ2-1	CASSQEARGGFAYNEQFF	TGCGCCAGCAGCCAAGAGGCGCGGGGGGGCTTTGCCTACAATGAGCAGTTCTTC
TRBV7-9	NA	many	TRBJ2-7	CASSHRSAYEQYF	TGTGCCAGCAGCCACAGGTCGGCTTACGAGCAGTACTTC
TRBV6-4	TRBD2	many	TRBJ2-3	CATSSGATDTQYF	TGTGCCACCTCTAGCGGGGCCACAGATACGCAGTATTTT
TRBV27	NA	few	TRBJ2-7	CASSFPGDEQNF	TGTGCCAGCAGTTTCCCCGGAGACGAGCAGAACTTC
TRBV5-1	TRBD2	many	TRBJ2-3	CASSLRTSGLYRSTDTQYF	TGCGCCAGCAGCCTAAGGACTAGCGGCCTGTACCGTAGCACAGATACGCAGTATTTT
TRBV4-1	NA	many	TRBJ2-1	CASSQIRDEQFF	TGCGCCAGCAGCCAAATCAGGGATGAGCAGTTCTTC
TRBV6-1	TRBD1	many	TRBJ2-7	CASSHDRGSTYEQYF	TGTGCCAGCAGTCACGACAGGGGATCTACCTACGAGCAGTACTTC
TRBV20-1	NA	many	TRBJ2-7	CSARERVSYEQYF	TGCAGTGCTAGGGAACGGGTCTCCTACGAGCAGTACTTC
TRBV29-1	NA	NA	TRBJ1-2	CSVDTFGSNYTF	TGCAGCGTTGACACATTTGGGTCCAACTACACCTTC
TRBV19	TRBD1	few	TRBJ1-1	CASSIAWTGDTEAFF	TGTGCCAGTAGTATTGCCTGGACAGGGGACACTGAAGCTTTCTTT